This TCR beta chain was profiled in a study of T cells in Graves' hyperthyroidism and ophthalmopathy. Study-level points and caveats: Ophthalmopathy prediction by the model preceded onset by a median roughly 6 months.

Amplified regions were TCR beta CDR3 sequences from RNA transcripts. The HTBI primer set drove a first-round RT-PCR of the TCR CDR3. In TCRdb, the multiplex PCR reads were re-called with MiXCR into one record per CDR3 protein. The sample consists of about 570,000 distinct CDR3 sequences, 35% to 55% of them appearing once. Germline V gives CDR1 LNHDA, CDR2 SQIVND (reference sequence). The CDR3 is 14 amino acids. The ends were cut back, 6 bases at V and 8 bases at J, with 17 bases in the middle. This clonotype has a count of ten or more. Its antigen is currently unknown. The receptor was derived from an adult woman with Graves' disease, either hyperthyroidism or ophthalmopathy (not recorded which). The chain couples TRBV19 to TRBJ1-3, with D possibly being TRBD1 (6 bases). Sequenced sample: peripheral blood or thyroid tissue (not recorded which). The CDR3 is CASRWGHTADTIYF. Written as DNA, the CDR3 is TGTGCCAGTAGGTGGGGACATACAGCGGACACCATATATTTT.